This T cell receptor beta chain comes out of a study of blood T cell repertoires in COVID-19. Data came from immunoSEQ multiplex PCR; TCRdb stores just in-frame clones and leaves some out. The data contain some 390,000 clones, approximately 86% of them singletons. From germline, CDR1 is LNHDA and CDR2 SQIVND (reference sequence). The CDR3 length is 14 residues. V lost 6 bases to trimming and J lost 10 bases; unmatched junction nucleotides: 7. The V gene is TRBV19, the J gene TRBJ1-6; 9 positions match TRBD1. This receptor was identified in a human donor in a cohort sampled during active COVID-19. Material: peripheral blood. The chain's CDR3 is CASSPGQGSSPLHF. The CDR3 nucleotides read TGTGCCAGTAGCCCGGGACAGGGAAGCTCACCCCTCCACTTT.